A single sample is the source of the 16 T cell receptor beta chains below, sequenced in a study of beta chain features in type 1 diabetes. Every isolated RNA sample was fully reverse transcribed, so sequencing captured expressed TCRB transcripts. Measured with immunoSEQ multiplex PCR; TCRdb has only the in-frame clones, and not every one. This sample has 38,000 or so clones, with 64% found just once. Specimen: Tregs from blood. The receptors were gathered from a woman in her 30s in good health.

This chain links TRBV7-9 with TRBJ2-7, with 7 positions matching TRBD1. There are 13 residues in the CDR3. In germline, CDR1 is SEHNR, CDR2 FQNEAQ (reference sequence). V shed 1 base, J shed 5 bases, and the junction held 2 bases outside the gene matches. CDR3 in amino acids: CASSLGGGNEQYF. CDR3 DNA sequence: TGTGCCAGCAGCTTAGGAGGGGGCAACGAGCAGTACTTC. Combining the CDR3 with reference TRBV7-9 and TRBJ2-7 gives the whole variable domain DTGVSQNPRHKITKRGQNVTFRCDPISEHNRLYWYRQTLGQGPEFLTYFQNEAQLEKSRLLSDRFSAERPKGSFSTLEIQRTEQGDSAMYLCASSLGGGNEQYFGPGTRLTVT.

The rearrangement joins TRBV7-9 to TRBJ1-1; D gene unclear. The ends were cut back, 3 bases at V and 4 bases at J, with 15 bases in the middle. Germline V gene sequence: CDR1 SEHNR, CDR2 FQNEAQ (reference sequence). This CDR3 contains 15 residues. CDR3 protein: CASSLRAFGSTEAFF. CDR3 in DNA: TGTGCCAGCAGCTTGAGGGCGTTTGGGAGCACTGAAGCTTTCTTT.

CDR3 sequence (DNA): TGTGCCATCAAGACAGGGTTGGGCGGGGAGCTGTTTTTT. It codes for CAIKTGLGGELFF. The chain couples TRBV10-3 to TRBJ2-2, with 7 bases lining up with TRBD1. The J segment lost 7 bases and the V segment lost 7 bases, leaving 6 bases of the junction unmatched. Germline V gene lookup returns CDR1 ENHRY and CDR2 SYGVKD. The CDR3 contains 13 residues.

The chain links TRBV18 to TRBJ2-1; maybe TRBD1 (5 bases). Trimming took 3 bases from V and 0 from J, leaving 12 bases between them. Germline lookup yields CDR1 KGHSH and CDR2 LQKENI. The CDR3 loop spans 16 amino acids. The CDR3 DNA is TGTGCCAGCTCACCTCAGGGTTCTGGCTCCTACAATGAGCAGTTCTTC. It encodes CASSPQGSGSYNEQFF.

V usage is TRBV4-3 and J usage is TRBJ1-1; D perhaps matches TRBD1 (5 bases). Germline V gene sequence: CDR1 LGHNA, CDR2 YSLEER. The V end lost 2 bases, the J end lost 4 bases, and 8 bases lay between the germline ends. The CDR3 runs to 13 residues. The CDR3 sequence: CASSQQGFTEAFF. Here the CDR3 DNA reads TGCGCCAGCAGCCAACAGGGTTTCACTGAAGCTTTCTTT.

The chain uses TRBV7-2 and TRBJ2-2; 12 bases fit TRBD2. V shed 4 bases and J 3 bases; nucleotides not matched to a gene: 0. The CDR3 sequence is 15 residues long. Germline V gene lookup returns CDR1 SGHTA and CDR2 FQGNSA. The CDR3 coding sequence is TGTGCCAGCAGCTGGACTAGCGGGGACACCGGGGAGCTGTTTTTT. It translates to CASSWTSGDTGELFF. Together with reference TRBV7-2 and TRBJ2-2, the CDR3 gives the full variable domain: GAGVSQSPSNKVTEKGKDVELRCDPISGHTALYWYRQSLGQGLEFLIYFQGNSAPDKSGLPSDRFSAERTGGSVSTLTIQRTQQEDSAVYLCASSWTSGDTGELFFGEGSRLTVL.

This clone was seen a handful of times. This chain uses TRBV9 with TRBJ2-1; 9 nucleotides line up with TRBD2. After removal of 0 bases from V and 0 bases from J, the junction contained 4 bases not matched to a gene. Germline V CDR1 and CDR2: SGDLS, YYNGEE. This CDR3 contains 17 residues. The CDR3, as DNA: TGTGCCAGCAGCGTAGGGGTAGCGGGAGCCTCCTACAATGAGCAGTTCTTC. This codes for CASSVGVAGASYNEQFF.

V gene TRBV7-3 combines with J gene TRBJ2-1; 12 bases match TRBD1. The CDR3 sequence is 17 residues long. The junction had 12 bases not matched to a gene; V was cut back by 5 bases and J by 7 bases. Germline lookup yields CDR1 SGHTA and CDR2 FQGTGA. CDR3 region: CASSQSPGQGAGNEQFF. In DNA, the CDR3 is TGTGCCAGCAGCCAGAGTCCGGGACAGGGGGCGGGGAATGAGCAGTTCTTC.

The J gene is TRBJ2-1, the V gene TRBV4-2; TRBD2 matches 10 bases. Per germline, CDR1 LGHNA and CDR2 YNFKEQ. The CDR3 covers 15 residues. V shed 1 base, J shed 10 bases, and the junction held 7 bases outside the gene matches. Written as DNA, the CDR3 is TGTGCCAGCAGCCAAGGGGCTCTAGCGGGAGCCGAGCAGTTCTTC. It is translated as CASSQGALAGAEQFF.

J is TRBJ1-2 and V is TRBV4-3; D remains ambiguous. Germline V gives CDR1 LGHNA, CDR2 YSLEER. V dropped 1 base and J dropped 5 bases, with 14 bases sitting between them. The CDR3 has 15 residues. In DNA, the CDR3 is TGCGCCAGCAGCCAAGTTCACAGTGGATTTTATGGCTACACCTTC. It codes for CASSQVHSGFYGYTF.

The chain recombines TRBV28 with TRBJ1-5, with unresolved D. CDR1 and CDR2 from the germline V gene are MDHEN and SYDVKM. Trimming pared 4 bases from V and 6 bases from J, leaving 16 bases between. CDR3 size: 15 residues. Written as DNA, the CDR3 is TGTGCCAGCAGTTCTAATGTGCGATTGTCTCAGCCCCAGCATTTT. Residues: CASSSNVRLSQPQHF. Full variable domain (outside the CDR3, taken from reference TRBV28 and TRBJ1-5): DVKVTQSSRYLVKRTGEKVFLECVQDMDHENMFWYRQDPGLGLRLIYFSYDVKMKEKGDIPEGYSVSREKKERFSLILESASTNQTSMYLCASSSNVRLSQPQHFGDGTRLSIL.

V is TRBV5-3 and J is TRBJ2-1, with TRBD2 as a possible D gene (6 bases). TRBV5-3 is noted as an ORF with a role that remains uncertain. This CDR3 is built from 13 residues. Trimming cost V 4 bases and J 10 bases, with 15 bases left between them. The DNA for the CDR3 is TGTGCCAGAAGCATATTCGGGACTCCCGAGCAGTTCTTC. Amino acids: CARSIFGTPEQFF.

The chain carries TRBV2 and TRBJ1-5; D uncertain. In germline, CDR1 is SNHLY, CDR2 FYNNEI. The CDR3 is 14 residues long. Trimming removed 8 bases at V and 0 bases at J, with 11 bases between. CDR3 DNA: TGTGCCAGCCGTGGGCAGATTAGCAATCAGCCCCAGCATTTT. Its translation is CASRGQISNQPQHF.

J is TRBJ2-3 and V is TRBV9, with 7 bases that match TRBD2. Looked up from germline, CDR1 is SGDLS and CDR2 is YYNGEE. The CDR3 extends over 15 amino acids. J lost 4 bases, V lost 0 bases, and 5 bases had no gene match. This CDR3 reads CASSVAGLAADTQYF. In DNA form, the CDR3 reads TGTGCCAGCAGCGTAGCGGGCCTAGCGGCAGATACGCAGTATTTT.

This chain links TRBV2 with TRBJ2-1; 11 bases are shared with TRBD2. Germline V gives CDR1 SNHLY, CDR2 FYNNEI. Unmatched junction bases numbered 8, after V lost 4 bases and J lost 0 bases. The CDR3 runs 18 residues. CDR3 protein: CASSVLAGDLSSYNEQFF. CDR3 bases: TGTGCCAGCAGTGTACTAGCGGGAGACCTCAGCTCCTACAATGAGCAGTTCTTC.

CDR3 coding DNA: TGTGCCAGCAGCCAAGAAGGTTTAGAGGGACTAGCGGGACAAGATACGCAGTATTTT. This translates into CASSQEGLEGLAGQDTQYF. The rearrangement uses TRBV14 and TRBJ2-3; 13 nucleotides match TRBD2. Per the germline V gene, CDR1 is SGHDN and CDR2 is FVKESK. Trimming cost V 0 bases and J 5 bases; bases outside gene matches: 11. The CDR3 has 19 amino acids.